This TCR beta chain comes out of a study of blood T cell repertoires in COVID-19. Study as a whole: In each case, the material was cDNA or gDNA derived from T cells, B-cell-depleted T cells, or PBMCs.

In the original analysis: How many nucleated cells were present was estimated from reference gene primer amplification. Here immunoSEQ multiplex PCR was the method, and the copy in TCRdb shows in-frame clones only, minus some. V, J and clone size derive from that table, while D and trimming were established from the DNA sequence. The sample consists of 150,000 to 200,000 clones, approximately 90% of them appearing once. The germline V and J ends were trimmed by 5 bases and 4 bases, with 18 bases remaining between them. Per germline, CDR1 MNHEY and CDR2 SMNVEV (reference sequence). This CDR3 spans 16 amino acids.

This TCR was sampled from an elderly woman in a cohort sampled during active or convalescent COVID-19. The sample consisted of peripheral blood. The chain couples TRBV27 to TRBJ2-1; a possible D gene is TRBD1 (6 bases). The CDR3 DNA is TGTGCCAGCAGTCCGACCGGGACACTCAATTACAATGAGCAGTTCTTC. Its translation is CASSPTGTLNYNEQFF.